The next 24 T cell receptor beta chains were all read from a single sample in a study of T-cell memory formation after mild COVID-19. TCRdb recomputed calls from the 5' RACE reads with MiXCR, one row per CDR3 protein. Among around 90,000 distinct CDR3 sequences listed, around 13% were seen once. The sequenced sample consisted of PBMCs or a T cell subset sorted from them (not recorded which). Receptors originate from an adult woman who had mild COVID-19 (a few samples of this study predate the infection). Cell type and time point are not known.

This clonotype was counted many times. The chain couples TRBV7-2 to TRBJ2-3; D is ambiguous. V was shortened by 3 bases and J by 6 bases, with 19 bases between the two germline ends. The CDR3 is made up of 16 amino acids. Germline CDR1 is SGHTA and CDR2 is FQGNSA. The CDR3 loop reads CASSFFIGSPGDTQYF. The CDR3 coding sequence is TGTGCCAGCAGCTTTTTCATCGGCTCGCCTGGGGATACGCAGTATTTT.

V usage is TRBV6-5 and J usage is TRBJ2-3; 7 positions agree with TRBD1. CDR1 MNHEY and CDR2 SVGAGI come from the germline V gene. The V segment lost 0 bases and the J segment 2 bases; nucleotides outside the gene matches: 5. The CDR3 is 16 amino acids. The CDR3 is CASSYSRTGNTDTQYF. CDR3 nucleotide sequence: TGTGCCAGCAGTTACTCGAGGACAGGAAACACAGATACGCAGTATTTT.

The V and J genes are TRBV5-5 and TRBJ2-3; D possibly corresponds to TRBD2 (5 bases). The germline V and J ends were trimmed by 0 bases and 2 bases, with 10 bases remaining between them. The CDR3 is 15 amino acids. In germline, CDR1 is SGHKS, CDR2 YYEKEE (reference sequence). In DNA form, the CDR3 reads TGTGCCAGCAGCTTGGCGGGATGGGACACAGATACGCAGTATTTT. This translates into CASSLAGWDTDTQYF.

A few counts support this clonotype. CDR3 amino acids: CASSHGLEVDEQYF. CDR3 nucleotide sequence: TGTGCCAGTAGTCATGGGCTAGAGGTGGACGAGCAGTACTTC. V usage is TRBV19 and J usage is TRBJ2-7; no clear D gene. V lost 5 bases to trimming and J lost 5 bases, with 16 bases between them. The CDR3 has 14 residues. The V gene's germline CDR1 is LNHDA and CDR2 SQIVND (reference sequence).

Written as DNA, the CDR3 is TGCGCCGCCCCGCGGAGGGGCTCCTACAATGAGCAGTTCTTC. Protein sequence: CAAPRRGSYNEQFF. This chain uses TRBV23-1 with TRBJ2-1, with D perhaps TRBD2 (6 bases). TRBV23-1 is filed as an ORF, its function uncertain. The CDR3 runs to 14 residues. Trimming removed 11 bases from V and 0 bases from J, with 14 bases in between.

The sample holds a few counts of this clonotype. The chain uses TRBV7-9 and TRBJ2-7; D uncertain. Trimming left V 5 bases short and J 5 bases short, with 10 bases between. The CDR3 has 12 residues. Per germline, CDR1 SEHNR and CDR2 FQNEAQ (reference sequence). The CDR3 coding sequence is TGTGCCAGCAGCCCCCGTCCCCACGAGCAGTACTTC. It yields the protein CASSPRPHEQYF.

Ten or more counts support this clonotype. The CDR3, as DNA: TGTGCCAGCAGCTTAGGGCTAGCGGGCCAGAATGAGCAGTTCTTC. Encoded protein: CASSLGLAGQNEQFF. The gene calls are TRBV7-9 and TRBJ2-1, with TRBD2 identical over 8 bases. Unmatched junction bases numbered 6, after V lost 1 base and J lost 7 bases. Germline loops: CDR1 SEHNR, CDR2 FQNEAQ (reference sequence). This CDR3 has 15 residues.

This clonotype was detected only a few times. This chain joins TRBV4-1 and TRBJ2-7; possibly TRBD2 for D (6 bases). V lost 1 base and J 3 bases, leaving 13 bases between the germline ends. This CDR3 has 15 residues. Germline V lookup: CDR1 MGHRA, CDR2 YSYEKL. The CDR3 protein is CASSQVFGGDYEQYF. For the CDR3, the DNA is TGCGCCAGCAGCCAAGTATTTGGCGGGGACTACGAGCAGTACTTC.

This clonotype was detected a few times. The gene calls are TRBV20-1 and TRBJ2-1, with D hard to call. Germline CDR1 DFQATT, CDR2 SNEGSKA (reference sequence). Trimming cost V 3 bases and J 0 bases, with 9 bases left between them. The CDR3 sequence is 14 residues long. CDR3 amino acids: CSARPPSSYNEQFF. The CDR3 DNA reads as TGCAGTGCTAGGCCACCCAGCTCCTACAATGAGCAGTTCTTC.

The chain is built from TRBV7-9 and TRBJ2-1; D is possibly TRBD2 (5 bases). This CDR3 is built from 12 residues. The V end lost 3 bases, the J end lost 9 bases, and 9 bases lay between the germline ends. Germline V gene sequence: CDR1 SEHNR, CDR2 FQNEAQ (reference sequence). CDR3 amino acids: CASSLATSEQFF. In DNA form, the CDR3 reads TGTGCCAGCAGCTTGGCTACTAGTGAGCAGTTCTTC.

This clonotype was seen more than once but under ten times. This sequence joins TRBV6-6 and TRBJ2-5; D uncertain. Trimming shortened V by 8 bases and J by 2 bases, and 12 bases separated the two germline ends. The CDR3 has 13 residues. Germline values: CDR1 MNHNY, CDR2 SVGAGI (reference sequence). Here the CDR3 DNA reads TGTGCCAGCCAGGTGCAGGAGCAAGAGACCCAGTACTTC. It is translated as CASQVQEQETQYF.

This chain links TRBV5-1 with TRBJ2-3; 10 positions agree with TRBD1. The CDR3 covers 15 residues. With V trimmed by 0 bases and J by 6 bases, 4 bases remained unmatched. CDR1 and CDR2 (germline): SGHRS, YFSETQ. The CDR3 nucleotides read TGCGCCAGCAGCTTGGAGGGACAGGGGAGTGATACGCAGTATTTT. Protein product: CASSLEGQGSDTQYF.

The chain is built from TRBV20-1 and TRBJ2-5; no definite D call. Germline CDR1 reads DFQATT; CDR2 reads SNEGSKA (reference sequence). The CDR3 contains 17 residues. Trimming removed 1 base from V and 1 base from J, with 19 bases in between. The CDR3 region has the DNA TGCAGTGCTAGAGGACCACCCACCGTCCAGGTCCAAGAGACCCAGTACTTC. It specifies CSARGPPTVQVQETQYF.

In this sample, this clonotype turned up a few times. The chain couples TRBV6-2 or TRBV6-3 to TRBJ2-1, with 8 bases matching TRBD1. The CDR3 is 17 amino acids. The V gene's germline CDR1 is MNHEY and CDR2 SVGEGT. Trimming took 2 bases from V and 0 from J; bases not matched to a gene: 6. The CDR3 region is CASSYLGQVGSYNEQFF. Here the CDR3 DNA reads TGTGCCAGCAGTTACCTGGGACAGGTGGGCTCCTACAATGAGCAGTTCTTC.

The chain joins TRBV19 to TRBJ1-5; the D gene is possibly TRBD1 (5 bases). Germline V gives CDR1 LNHDA, CDR2 SQIVND (reference sequence). The CDR3 totals 14 residues. Deletions cut 2 bases from V and 5 bases from J, with 10 bases between. CDR3 in amino acids: CASSIWVGDQPQHF. The CDR3 bases are TGTGCCAGTAGTATATGGGTAGGGGATCAGCCCCAGCATTTT.

The V gene is TRBV29-1, the J gene TRBJ2-7; 7 bases are shared with TRBD1. J gave up 4 bases and V 6 bases, and 9 bases lay outside the gene matches. Germline CDR1 SQVTM, CDR2 ANQGSEA. The CDR3 length is 13 residues. The CDR3 DNA is TGCAGCGTCATAACAGGGGTTGCTTACGAGCAGTACTTC. As protein: CSVITGVAYEQYF.

The rearrangement joins TRBV5-6 to TRBJ2-3; 7 nucleotides line up with TRBD1. The ends lost 0 bases at V and 2 bases at J; junction bases unmatched: 12. Germline V gene data show CDR1 as SGHDT and CDR2 as YYEEEE. The CDR3 is 18 amino acids. The CDR3 here is CASSLAQGEGTVTDTQYF. CDR3 in DNA: TGTGCCAGCAGCTTGGCCCAGGGGGAAGGGACAGTCACAGATACGCAGTATTTT.

The genes are TRBV7-6 and TRBJ2-1, with 8 bases aligning to TRBD1. CDR1 SGHVS and CDR2 FNYEAQ come from the germline V gene. The ends lost 5 bases at V and 0 bases at J; junction bases unmatched: 6. The length of the CDR3 is 16 residues. CDR3 sequence reads: CASSPTGASSYNEQFF. The CDR3 coding sequence is TGTGCCAGCAGCCCGACAGGGGCGAGCTCCTACAATGAGCAGTTCTTC.

This clonotype showed up many times. V gene TRBV6-6 combines with J gene TRBJ2-7; 8 positions agree with TRBD2. V lost 6 bases, J lost 3 bases, and 4 bases stayed unmatched. From germline, CDR1 is MNHNY and CDR2 SVGAGI (reference sequence). The CDR3 runs 13 residues. CDR3: CASSLTSVYEQYF. For the CDR3, the DNA is TGTGCCAGCAGCCTGACTAGCGTCTACGAGCAGTACTTC.

The V gene is TRBV7-9, the J gene TRBJ2-1; a weak D match, TRBD1 (6 bases). CDR1 SEHNR and CDR2 FQNEAQ come from the germline V gene (reference sequence). CDR3 length: 13 amino acids. V lost 3 bases to trimming and J lost 8 bases, with 11 bases between them. CDR3 residues: CASSLLGADEQFF. The CDR3 DNA follows: TGTGCCAGCAGCTTGTTGGGGGCGGATGAGCAGTTCTTC.

This clonotype appeared a few times. This chain joins TRBV7-9 and TRBJ1-2; no firm D call. The CDR3 runs to 11 residues. CDR1 is SEHNR and CDR2 is FQNEAQ in the germline V gene (reference sequence). V lost 5 bases, J lost 6 bases, and 7 bases lay in between. In nucleotides, the CDR3 is TGTGCCAGCAGCCTATACGATGGCTACACCTTC. This codes for CASSLYDGYTF.

In regard to this clonotype: The germline gene is not matched at one end of the junction; a read error may be the cause. The V call is TRBV2, the J call TRBJ1-2; TRBD1 matches 7 bases. Germline V lookup: CDR1 SNHLY, CDR2 FYNNEI. The CDR3 length is 13 residues. CDR3 amino acids: CASREDRVGGYTF. CDR3 sequence (DNA): TGTGCCAGCAGGGAAGACAGGGTGGGTGGCTACACCTTC.

This clonotype was detected a few times. The rearrangement links TRBV5-1 to TRBJ1-1; 11 bases line up with TRBD1. The CDR3 totals 15 residues. The V segment lost 4 bases and the J segment 4 bases; nucleotides outside the gene matches: 6. Germline assignment: CDR1 SGHRS and CDR2 YFSETQ. For the CDR3, the DNA is TGCGCCAGCAGCGCAGGACAGGGGGCGAGCACTGAAGCTTTCTTT. Residues: CASSAGQGASTEAFF.

V is TRBV2 and J is TRBJ2-7, with unresolved D. The germline CDR1 and CDR2 sequences are SNHLY and FYNNEI. V dropped 3 bases and J dropped 0 bases, with 12 bases sitting between them. This CDR3 is built from 15 residues. For the CDR3, the DNA is TGTGCCAGCAGTGACGGTCAGCGCTTCTCCTACGAGCAGTACTTC. Translated, it gives CASSDGQRFSYEQYF.